The rows below give T cell receptor beta chains drawn from one sample of a study of blood T cell repertoires in COVID-19. Clones were sequenced by immunoSEQ multiplex PCR, and TCRdb holds only the in-frame ones, with some missing. This table has tens of thousands of clones, less than 95% appearing once. Specimen: peripheral blood. The receptors originated from a man in his fifties with acute or convalescent COVID-19. The CDR3 runs from the conserved cysteine through the conserved F or W. Fields, in order: V gene, J gene, D gene, clone size, CDR3 protein, CDR3 DNA. D genes are given only for firm matches. Clone size is given for some rows only: seen once, a few or many times, or a class if the clone is expanded.

v_call: TRBV19; j_call: TRBJ2-4; d_call: TRBD1; clone_size: NA; cdr3_aa: CASSTGGSIKNIQYF; cdr3_nt: TGTGCCAGTAGCACAGGGGGCAGTATCAAAAACATTCAGTACTTC
v_call: TRBV5-6; j_call: TRBJ2-6; d_call: NA; clone_size: NA; cdr3_aa: CASSPSAGANVLTF; cdr3_nt: TGTGCCAGCAGCCCGTCCGCTGGGGCCAACGTCCTGACTTTC
v_call: TRBV28; j_call: TRBJ1-2; d_call: TRBD1; clone_size: once; cdr3_aa: CASRKQGAGYGYTF; cdr3_nt: TGTGCCAGCAGGAAACAGGGGGCGGGCTATGGCTACACCTTC
v_call: TRBV11-2; j_call: TRBJ1-1; d_call: TRBD1; clone_size: NA; cdr3_aa: CASSLGIGGLAEAFF; cdr3_nt: TGTGCCAGCAGCTTAGGAATAGGGGGCCTGGCTGAAGCTTTCTTT
v_call: TRBV12-5; j_call: TRBJ2-3; d_call: TRBD2; clone_size: NA; cdr3_aa: CASGPATSGTTFTQYF; cdr3_nt: TGTGCTAGTGGACCAGCTACTAGCGGGACTACTTTTACGCAGTATTTT
v_call: TRBV6-5; j_call: TRBJ1-5; d_call: TRBD1; clone_size: NA; cdr3_aa: CASSYSLQGGGQPQHF; cdr3_nt: TGTGCCAGCAGTTACTCCCTCCAGGGGGGAGGTCAGCCCCAGCATTTT
v_call: TRBV5-5; j_call: TRBJ2-3; d_call: NA; clone_size: NA; cdr3_aa: CASSVDRPTDTQYF; cdr3_nt: TGTGCCAGCAGCGTGGACAGACCCACAGATACGCAGTATTTT
v_call: TRBV7-2; j_call: TRBJ2-6; d_call: TRBD1; clone_size: NA; cdr3_aa: CASRTGGSYSGANVLTF; cdr3_nt: TGTGCCAGCAGAACAGGGGGCTCTTACTCTGGGGCCAACGTCCTGACTTTC
v_call: TRBV18; j_call: TRBJ2-7; d_call: NA; clone_size: once; cdr3_aa: CASSPQADWIYEQYF; cdr3_nt: TGTGCCAGCTCACCACAGGCAGACTGGATCTACGAGCAGTACTTC
v_call: TRBV18; j_call: TRBJ2-1; d_call: TRBD2; clone_size: few; cdr3_aa: CASSPTSGGANEQFF; cdr3_nt: TGTGCCAGCTCGCCTACTAGCGGGGGGGCCAATGAGCAGTTCTTC
v_call: TRBV18; j_call: TRBJ2-1; d_call: NA; clone_size: NA; cdr3_aa: CASSPITGFGNEQFF; cdr3_nt: TGTGCCAGCTCACCAATCACAGGCTTTGGCAATGAGCAGTTCTTC
v_call: TRBV10-3; j_call: TRBJ1-1; d_call: TRBD1; clone_size: NA; cdr3_aa: CAIRPGQGDGTEAFF; cdr3_nt: TGTGCCATCAGACCGGGACAGGGGGATGGTACTGAAGCTTTCTTT
v_call: TRBV7-8; j_call: TRBJ1-5; d_call: NA; clone_size: NA; cdr3_aa: CASSTRTYPGQPQHF; cdr3_nt: TGTGCCAGCAGCACCCGAACCTACCCAGGGCAGCCCCAGCATTTT
v_call: TRBV11-2; j_call: TRBJ1-2; d_call: NA; clone_size: NA; cdr3_aa: CASSLGSAGGYGYTF; cdr3_nt: TGTGCCAGCAGCTTAGGTTCTGCGGGTGGGTATGGCTACACCTTC
v_call: TRBV27; j_call: TRBJ1-1; d_call: NA; clone_size: NA; cdr3_aa: CASSSPSMGPEAFF; cdr3_nt: TGTGCCAGCAGTTCCCCCTCCATGGGGCCAGAAGCTTTCTTT
v_call: TRBV7-2; j_call: TRBJ2-7; d_call: NA; clone_size: NA; cdr3_aa: CASTEQGFEQYF; cdr3_nt: TGTGCCAGCACCGAACAGGGTTTCGAGCAGTACTTC
v_call: TRBV30; j_call: TRBJ2-3; d_call: NA; clone_size: NA; cdr3_aa: CAWIGIDTQYF; cdr3_nt: TGTGCCTGGATTGGCATAGATACGCAGTATTTT
v_call: TRBV25-1; j_call: TRBJ1-2; d_call: NA; clone_size: NA; cdr3_aa: CASSQGQGNGYTF; cdr3_nt: TGTGCCAGCAGCCAAGGGCAGGGTAATGGCTACACCTTC
v_call: TRBV30; j_call: TRBJ1-6; d_call: TRBD1; clone_size: NA; cdr3_aa: CAWRLGQGASPLHF; cdr3_nt: TGTGCCTGGAGGCTGGGACAGGGGGCTTCACCCCTCCACTTT
v_call: TRBV7-2; j_call: TRBJ2-7; d_call: NA; clone_size: NA; cdr3_aa: CASSLSWGLIPYEQYF; cdr3_nt: TGTGCCAGCAGCTTATCATGGGGACTGATTCCCTACGAGCAGTACTTC
v_call: TRBV13; j_call: TRBJ1-6; d_call: NA; clone_size: NA; cdr3_aa: CASSLGRGSPLHF; cdr3_nt: TGTGCCAGCAGCTTAGGCCGGGGTTCACCCCTCCACTTT
v_call: TRBV27; j_call: TRBJ2-5; d_call: NA; clone_size: NA; cdr3_aa: CASSLFRGAETQYF; cdr3_nt: TGTGCCAGCAGTTTATTTCGGGGGGCGGAGACCCAGTACTTC
v_call: TRBV27; j_call: TRBJ2-7; d_call: NA; clone_size: NA; cdr3_aa: CASSFSIGDSAYEQYF; cdr3_nt: TGTGCCAGCAGTTTTTCAATCGGCGACAGCGCCTACGAGCAGTACTTC
v_call: TRBV2; j_call: TRBJ1-1; d_call: NA; clone_size: NA; cdr3_aa: CASSVFSGAFF; cdr3_nt: TGTGCCAGCAGTGTTTTTTCAGGGGCTTTCTTT
v_call: TRBV7-2; j_call: TRBJ1-1; d_call: NA; clone_size: NA; cdr3_aa: CASEGVTEAFF; cdr3_nt: TGTGCCAGTGAAGGGGTTACTGAAGCTTTCTTT